This TCR beta chain came from a study of cytomegalovirus exposure and HLA in healthy donors. CDR1 and CDR2 from the germline V gene are SNHLY and FYNNEI. V was pared by 6 bases and J by 2 bases, with 2 bases of the junction left unmatched. The CDR3 spans 13 residues. PCR was performed using 60 Vbeta and 13 Jbeta primers. Produced via immunoSEQ multiplex PCR; TCRdb's table is partial and in-frame only. The sample holds 85,000 to 95,000 clones, less than 80% seen once. Study observations and caveats: For most TCR beta V segments, an earlier analysis put the productive rate at about 87% or about 30% of the time.

As for this clone: Its target is not known.

This chain connects TRBV2 to TRBJ1-2; TRBD1 agrees at 8 bases. Sequencing was carried out using PBMCs. This receptor was obtained from a man between 25 and 39 years old in good health and CMV-seropositive. CDR3 sequence (DNA): TGTGCCAGCAGGGGGACAGGCAACTATGGCTACACCTTC. This translates into CASRGTGNYGYTF.